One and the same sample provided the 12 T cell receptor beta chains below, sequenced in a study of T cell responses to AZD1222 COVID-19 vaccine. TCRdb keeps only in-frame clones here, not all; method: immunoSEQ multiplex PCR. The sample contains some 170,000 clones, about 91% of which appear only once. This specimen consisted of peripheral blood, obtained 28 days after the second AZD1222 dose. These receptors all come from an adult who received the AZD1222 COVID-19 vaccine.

The chain's CDR3 is CASIRLREETEAFF. CDR3 DNA: TGTGCCAGCATCCGTCTCAGAGAGGAGACTGAAGCTTTCTTT. This rearrangement joins TRBV7-9 to TRBJ1-1; D is undetermined. The CDR3 length is 14 residues. Between the trimmed V and J ends, which lost 7 bases and 5 bases, there was a span of 17 bases. Per germline, CDR1 SEHNR and CDR2 FQNEAQ (reference sequence).

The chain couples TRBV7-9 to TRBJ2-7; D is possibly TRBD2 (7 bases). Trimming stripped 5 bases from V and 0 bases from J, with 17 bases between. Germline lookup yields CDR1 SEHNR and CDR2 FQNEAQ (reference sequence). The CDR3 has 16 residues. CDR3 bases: TGTGCCAGCAGCCCCAATGGCGGGGGCCGCTCCTACGAGCAGTACTTC. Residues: CASSPNGGGRSYEQYF.

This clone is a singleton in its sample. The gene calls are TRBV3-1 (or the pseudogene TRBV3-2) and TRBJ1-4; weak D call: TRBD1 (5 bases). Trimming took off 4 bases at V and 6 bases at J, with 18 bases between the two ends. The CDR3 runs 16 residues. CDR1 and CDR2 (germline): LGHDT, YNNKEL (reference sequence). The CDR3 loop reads CASSLFSGTGHEKLFF. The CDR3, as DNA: TGTGCCAGCAGCCTTTTTTCCGGGACGGGACATGAAAAACTGTTTTTT.

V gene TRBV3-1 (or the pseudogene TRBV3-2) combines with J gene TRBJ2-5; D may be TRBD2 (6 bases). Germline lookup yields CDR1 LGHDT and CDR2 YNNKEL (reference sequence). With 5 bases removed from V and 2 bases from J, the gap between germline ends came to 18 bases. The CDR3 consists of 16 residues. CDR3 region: CASSDLRAGRQETQYF. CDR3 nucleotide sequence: TGTGCCAGCAGCGACCTGAGGGCGGGGAGGCAAGAGACCCAGTACTTC.

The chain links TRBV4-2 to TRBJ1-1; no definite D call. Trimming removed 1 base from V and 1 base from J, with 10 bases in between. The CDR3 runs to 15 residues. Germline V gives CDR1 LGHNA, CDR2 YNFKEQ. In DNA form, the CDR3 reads TGTGCCAGCAGCCAAGTTAATGACGGGAACACTGAAGCTTTCTTT. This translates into CASSQVNDGNTEAFF.

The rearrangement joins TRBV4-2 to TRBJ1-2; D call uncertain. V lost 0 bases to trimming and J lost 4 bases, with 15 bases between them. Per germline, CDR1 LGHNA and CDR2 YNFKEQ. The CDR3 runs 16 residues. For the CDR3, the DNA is TGTGCCAGCAGCCAAGAGAATCCCGGGAGCGGCTATGGCTACACCTTC. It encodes CASSQENPGSGYGYTF.

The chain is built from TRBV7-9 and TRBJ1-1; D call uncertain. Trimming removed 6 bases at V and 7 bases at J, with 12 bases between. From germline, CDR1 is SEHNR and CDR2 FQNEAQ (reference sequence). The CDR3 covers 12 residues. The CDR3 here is CASSYREFEAFF. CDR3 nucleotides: TGTGCCAGCAGTTACCGGGAGTTTGAAGCTTTCTTT.

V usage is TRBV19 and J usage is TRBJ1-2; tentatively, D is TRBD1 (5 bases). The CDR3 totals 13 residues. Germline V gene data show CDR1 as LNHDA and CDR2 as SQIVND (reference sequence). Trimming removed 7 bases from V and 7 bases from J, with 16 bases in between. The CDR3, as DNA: TGTGCCAGTACCAAGGCCGGGGGTAGTGGCTACACCTTC. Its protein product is CASTKAGGSGYTF.

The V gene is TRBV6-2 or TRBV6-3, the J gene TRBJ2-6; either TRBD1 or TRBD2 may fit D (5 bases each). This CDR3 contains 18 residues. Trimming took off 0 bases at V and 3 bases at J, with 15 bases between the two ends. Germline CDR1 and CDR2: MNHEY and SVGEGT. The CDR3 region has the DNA TGTGCCAGCAGTTACTCTAGCCGGGGCACGAGTGGGGCCAACGTCCTGACTTTC. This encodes CASSYSSRGTSGANVLTF.

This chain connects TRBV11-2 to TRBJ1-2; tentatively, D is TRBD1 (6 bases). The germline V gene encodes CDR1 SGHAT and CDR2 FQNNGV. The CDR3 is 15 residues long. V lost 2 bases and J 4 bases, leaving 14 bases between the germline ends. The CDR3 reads CASSLRPGAGYGYTF. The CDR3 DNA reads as TGTGCCAGCAGCTTACGCCCGGGGGCCGGCTATGGCTACACCTTC.

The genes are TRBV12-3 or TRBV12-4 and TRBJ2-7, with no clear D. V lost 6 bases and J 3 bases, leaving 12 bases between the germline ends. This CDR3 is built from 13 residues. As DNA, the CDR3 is TGTGCCAGCAGCCGTCAACCCCTCTACGAGCAGTACTTC. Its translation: CASSRQPLYEQYF.

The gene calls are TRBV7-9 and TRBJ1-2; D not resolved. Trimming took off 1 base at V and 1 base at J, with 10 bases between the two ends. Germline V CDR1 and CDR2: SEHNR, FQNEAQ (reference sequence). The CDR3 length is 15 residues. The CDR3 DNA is TGTGCCAGCAGCTTAGGGGTACTGCGTAACTATGGCTACACCTTC. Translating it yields CASSLGVLRNYGYTF.